This T cell receptor (beta chain) was sequenced in a study of T cell responses to AZD1222 COVID-19 vaccine (dated by TCRdb to the early 2020s). About the study as a whole: TCR sequencing was performed for 230 to 250 trial participants, of whom roughly 200 were given two doses of AZD1222 and approximately 25 were given two doses of MenACWY control vaccine. Trial participants were enrolled into age subgroups of 18-55, 56-69 and 70-plus years, which contained about 150, 27 and 61 TCR-sequenced participants, respectively. The paper as a whole reports these results and caveats: Because no samples from the day 14 peak response were available, repertoires could be characterized only after the peak T cell response. A significant rise in spike-specific TCR breadth and depth was observed after two AZD1222 doses relative to day 0 and relative to MenACWY recipients. Only a handful of AZD1222 recipients were SARS-CoV-2 seropositive at baseline, limiting conclusions about previously exposed vaccinees. Reportedly, almost half of the unique spike-specific TCRs recognized epitopes lying outside the regions that are mutated in the B.1.351 and B.1.1.7 variants. In the small 56-69-year group, the increase in depth fell short of significance, most likely because of low power. The vaccine-associated CD4 TCRs covered the entire spike protein, and the dominant responses fell in regions 160-218 and 743-854. Most participants were white British and females outnumbered males, and the authors suggested that clonal diversity may have been underestimated.

The time point label here, explained by the study, means: about 28 days (+/-7) after the second vaccine dose. The treatment or condition label for this specimen denotes: meningococcal conjugate vaccine given as trial control. Samples from vaccinated people were obtained from the UK trials COV001 and COV002, which included a single-blind randomized controlled phase 2/3 trial of AZD1222 (ChAdOx1 nCoV-19) in healthy adults. Trial participant PBMC samples were collected at day 0 and day 28 after the second dose for TCRbeta chain sequencing. The CDR3 regions of human TCRbeta chains were analyzed by immunosequencing. On the authors' methods: TCRs in the repertoires were matched against a reference library of SARS-CoV-2-specific TCRs that had been generated with the MIRA antigen-specificity platform. Breadth was defined as the fraction of unique TCRs that were SARS-CoV-2-associated, and depth was defined as the fraction of total T cells that were SARS-CoV-2-associated. Using the MIRA data, each spike-specific TCR was mapped to the spike region that the TCR reacts to and placed in a CD4 or CD8 class. Log10-transformed breadth and depth values were compared by one-way ANOVA with Sidak's multiple comparisons tests. The immuneACCESS repertoire file appears here via TCRdb, limited to in-frame rearrangements. These files lack a portion of the clones; in checked studies, under half of the deficit traces to unresolved V genes, and the cause of the others is not known. V, J and clone size are taken as reported in that table, and D and trimming were inferred from the DNA itself. The sample includes about 75,000 clones, with around 88% observed a single time. 10% of the sample lies in the top ten.

Between the V and J ends, shortened by 2 bases and 6 bases respectively, the junction contains 8 bases. The germline V gene sets CDR1 to SGHRS and CDR2 to YFSETQ. Measured from the cysteine to the phenylalanine, the CDR3 is 13 residues long. The CDR3 DNA has 39 bases and is translated from base 1. Worth noting for this clone: Its antigen has not been determined. The sample holds no much larger clone one base away, and base qualities are not on file.

This sample comprised peripheral blood, obtained 28 days after the second dose of the MenACWY control vaccine. The rearranged chain carries TRBV5-1 and TRBJ2-2; matching of 5 bases hints at TRBD1 as the D gene. The receptor comes from an adult who received the MenACWY meningococcal vaccine as a control. The CDR3 protein sequence reads: CASSFRGSGELFF. The DNA is as follows: TGCGCCAGCAGCTTTAGGGGTTCCGGGGAGCTGTTTTTT. This CDR3, with the reference TRBV5-1 and TRBJ2-2 proteins standing in past its ends, gives the full variable domain KAGVTQTPRYLIKTRGQQVTLSCSPISGHRSVSWYQQTPGQGLQFLFEYFSETQRNKGNFPGRFSGRQFSNSRSEMNVSTLELGDSALYLCASSFRGSGELFFGEGSRLTVL.